This T cell receptor beta chain was observed in a study of blood T cell repertoires in COVID-19. The V end was cut by 3 bases, the J end by 4 bases, with 12 bases between. The CDR3 has 14 residues. The V gene's germline CDR1 is SGHVS and CDR2 FNYEAQ. Generated by immunoSEQ multiplex PCR, the TCRdb table keeps only in-frame clones and is missing some. In the table there are 250,000 or so clones, 75% to 90% of which are singletons. The origin of this receptor is a man aged 50-59 years who had been exposed to COVID-19. This rearrangement joins TRBV7-6 to TRBJ1-1; D might be TRBD1 (5 bases). The sample consisted of PBMCs or T cells enriched from blood (not recorded which). This CDR3 reads CASSFRDLLTEAFF. CDR3 in DNA: TGTGCCAGCAGCTTCCGGGACTTACTCACTGAAGCTTTCTTT.